The present TCR beta chain was sequenced within a study of spatial heterogeneity in lung cancer. About the study: Median follow-up for sequenced PBMC samples was roughly 22 months after resection, when such samples existed. Every unique TCR and UMI combination, on average, appeared more than ten times in raw reads.

TCRdb itself ran the 5' RACE reads through MiXCR, one entry per CDR3 protein. The sample has around 120,000 distinct CDR3 sequences, 12% seen once. The time point denotes: blood at routine non-recurrence follow-up after resection. Unsorted whole RNA from tumor, nontumor lung or frozen PBMC underwent sequencing. Many counts were recorded for this clonotype. Losses at the gene ends were 5 bases for V and 8 bases for J; bases not matched to a gene: 8. The CDR3 totals 14 residues. CDR1 is MGHRA, CDR2 YSYEKL, per germline. Sequences were derived from PBMCs, sampled at follow-up. The receptor's source is a male donor with early-stage non-small cell lung cancer. This sequence joins TRBV4-1 and TRBJ1-2; 10 nucleotides match TRBD1. The CDR3 protein is CASSTRQGAEGYTF. For the CDR3, the DNA is TGCGCCAGCAGCACTCGACAGGGGGCTGAAGGCTACACCTTC.